The 9 T cell receptor beta chains below were found in one sample sequenced in a study of type 1 and type 2 diabetes patients. Genomic DNA was the PCR template. A primer set of 30 forward and 13 reverse primers amplified the CDR3. TCRdb re-derived calls from the multiplex PCR reads in MiXCR, one entry per CDR3 protein. The profile shows 250,000 to 300,000 distinct CDR3 sequences, around 50% of them singletons. The sequencing input was peripheral blood mononuclear cells (PBMCs). These receptors were obtained from a man between 18 and 29 years old with type 2 diabetes.

There are many counts of this clonotype. The chain links TRBV2 to TRBJ2-1, with no clear D. Trimming removed 1 base from V and 4 bases from J, with 2 bases in between. This CDR3 has 12 residues. Per germline, CDR1 SNHLY and CDR2 FYNNEI. CDR3 loop: CASSEGYNEQFF. The CDR3 DNA is TGTGCCAGCAGTGAAGGATACAATGAGCAGTTCTTC.

The chain employs TRBV28 and TRBJ1-2, with D possibly matching TRBD1 (6 bases). The CDR3 runs to 13 residues. The V gene lost 8 bases and the J gene lost 5 bases, with 15 bases spanning the gap. Germline V gene data show CDR1 as MDHEN and CDR2 as SYDVKM. In DNA form, the CDR3 reads TGTGCCAGCGGGACCCGGACAGCTTATGGCTACACCTTC. It codes for CASGTRTAYGYTF.

The chain joins TRBV20-1 to TRBJ1-4; D is perhaps TRBD1 (5 bases). Germline lookup yields CDR1 DFQATT and CDR2 SNEGSKA (reference sequence). This CDR3 region has 15 residues. V lost 5 bases, J lost 4 bases, and 17 bases lay in between. CDR3 in amino acids: CSARKGGGFNEKLFF. Here the CDR3 DNA reads TGCAGTGCTCGAAAAGGCGGGGGGTTTAATGAAAAACTGTTTTTT.

This chain joins TRBV20-1 and TRBJ2-5, with TRBD2 identical over 7 bases. The DNA end is a closer match to TRBJ2-1, so the J assignment may be wrong. The V gene's germline CDR1 is DFQATT and CDR2 SNEGSKA (reference sequence). This CDR3 is 16 amino acids long. CDR3: CSARLQLARVGYEQFF. The CDR3 DNA sequence: TGCAGTGCTAGGTTGCAACTAGCGAGAGTTGGCTATGAGCAGTTCTTC.

J is TRBJ1-2 and V is TRBV19; D is perhaps TRBD1 (6 bases). The CDR3 is 13 amino acids. V lost 5 bases and J 7 bases, leaving 14 bases between the germline ends. Germline V CDR1 and CDR2: LNHDA, SQIVND (reference sequence). The DNA for the CDR3 is TGTGCCAGTAGTCAAGGGGCCAGGGGTGGCTACACCTTC. This encodes CASSQGARGGYTF.

This clonotype was seen many times. This CDR3 is CASTGVNNQPQHF. CDR3 coding DNA: TGTGCCAGCACTGGAGTTAACAATCAGCCCCAGCATTTT. This chain links TRBV2 with TRBJ1-5; D unresolved. CDR1 is SNHLY and CDR2 is FYNNEI in the germline V gene. This CDR3 comprises 13 residues. V lost 7 bases, J lost 3 bases, and 10 bases lay in between. Filled out from reference TRBV2 and TRBJ1-5, the complete variable domain reads EPEVTQTPSHQVTQMGQEVILRCVPISNHLYFYWYRQILGQKVEFLVSFYNNEISEKSEIFDDQFSVERPDGSNFTLKIRSTKLEDSAMYFCASTGVNNQPQHFGDGTRLSIL.

In its sample, this clonotype was seen many times. V usage is TRBV7-3 and J usage is TRBJ2-6; 7 nucleotides line up with TRBD1. The V gene's germline CDR1 is SGHTA and CDR2 FQGTGA. V lost 4 bases, J lost 12 bases, and 6 bases stayed unmatched. The CDR3 is 13 amino acids. CDR3 region: CASSSRQGSVLTF. CDR3 sequence (DNA): TGTGCCAGCAGCTCTCGACAGGGAAGCGTCCTGACTTTC.

CDR3 amino acids: CASSIPLAVSTDTQYF. In DNA, the CDR3 is TGTGCCAGTAGTATCCCCCTAGCGGTAAGCACAGATACGCAGTATTTT. J is TRBJ2-3 and V is TRBV19; TRBD2 agrees at 7 bases. Germline V gene sequence: CDR1 LNHDA, CDR2 SQIVND (reference sequence). Trimming removed 3 bases from V and 0 bases from J; junction bases left unmatched: 6. CDR3 length equals 16 residues.

Concerning this clonotype itself: One end of the junction fails to match germline, which may point to a read error. This chain uses TRBV20-1 with TRBJ2-2; 7 nucleotides line up with TRBD2. CDR3 size: 12 residues. Looked up from germline, CDR1 is DFQATT and CDR2 is SNEGSKA (reference sequence). The CDR3, as DNA: TGCAGTGCTAGAGGGGACGGCGGGGGGCTGTTTTTT. It specifies CSARGDGGGLFF.